This TCR beta chain was recovered during a study of identical twins' blood T cells (dated by TCRdb to the early 2010s). The study in broad terms: Around 50 million Illumina reads were obtained across around twelve libraries, of which six were alpha-chain libraries and six were beta-chain libraries. To assess how genetics influences repertoire formation, the study used next-generation sequencing to compare the TCR alpha and beta chain repertoires of three pairs of monozygous twins.

The CDR3 contains 14 residues, cysteine and phenylalanine counted. Here the CDR3 DNA is all that survives: 42 bases in frame from base 1. According to the germline V gene (reference sequence), CDR1 reads DFQATT and CDR2 reads SNEGSKA. Findings and caveats that apply to the study as a whole: Among the most abundant TCRbeta clonotypes, more CDR3 sequences were shared by each donor with her twin than with unrelated donors. V gene usage was reported to be markedly more similar within twin pairs than between unrelated donors, even among non-selected out-of-frame TCRbeta clonotypes. The number of shared CDR3 clonotypes between two donors was mainly determined by the product of their cloneset sizes, and twins did not clearly deviate from this trend. Because the twins were reared together, environmental influences could not be ruled out as the explanation for twin similarity. The study stated that the proposed role of the TCRalpha J segment in MHC recognition during thymic selection needs to be validated by independent studies.

Notes on this clonotype: Its recognized antigen is unknown. At one boundary the junction diverges from the germline segment, which might be a read error.

Preparation of the library involved 5' RACE. Instrument on record: Illumina Genome Analyzer IIx. To prepare the RNA-based TCR cDNA libraries, a previously described protocol was followed, with several modifications. To prevent cross-contamination, barcodes specific to each sample were added to both ends of every TCR cDNA library during cDNA synthesis and amplification. Under the source paper's analysis protocol: Each library contained about 2 to 3.6 million CDR3-containing reads, and somewhere between about 95,000 and nearly 500,000 clonotypes were identified for each individual. Reads carrying improper barcode index combinations were removed, after which the MiTCR software was used to build a cloneset for each library. While assembling CDR3 clonotypes, MiTCR corrected PCR and sequencing errors and either filtered or rescued low-quality reads. Artificial out-of-frame clonotypes were mapped to in-frame sequences, with one indel allowed in the CDR3, and then removed. Similarity of V and J gene usage between donors was measured as Jensen-Shannon divergence divided by mean entropy. TCRdb ran its own pipeline on the public reads, namely fastp trimming at Q25 and MiXCR clone calling, and kept in-frame beta chains. Each entry merges the rows of one CDR3 protein and shows their most common DNA and genes. TCRdb, not the original authors, processed these V and J calls. The sample yields fewer than 450,000 distinct CDR3 sequences; 28% were counted once. More than 5.5% of the sample rests with the top ten.

Six healthy women forming three monozygous twin pairs were used as donors. All three twin pairs had been reared together, and it was thought likely that the same infectious agents and vaccines had been met by these twin pairs. RNA was isolated from peripheral blood mononuclear cells and used to prepare TCR cDNA libraries. This clonotype was sampled from a woman aged 18 to 49 in good health. Sequencing was performed on PBMCs. The rearranged segments are TRBV20-1 and TRBJ2-1; TRBD2 aligns with 7 central bases. The sequenced DNA: TGCAGTGCTAGAGTGGGACTACCCGACAATGGGCAGTTCTTC. Its protein is CSARVGLPDNGQFF.